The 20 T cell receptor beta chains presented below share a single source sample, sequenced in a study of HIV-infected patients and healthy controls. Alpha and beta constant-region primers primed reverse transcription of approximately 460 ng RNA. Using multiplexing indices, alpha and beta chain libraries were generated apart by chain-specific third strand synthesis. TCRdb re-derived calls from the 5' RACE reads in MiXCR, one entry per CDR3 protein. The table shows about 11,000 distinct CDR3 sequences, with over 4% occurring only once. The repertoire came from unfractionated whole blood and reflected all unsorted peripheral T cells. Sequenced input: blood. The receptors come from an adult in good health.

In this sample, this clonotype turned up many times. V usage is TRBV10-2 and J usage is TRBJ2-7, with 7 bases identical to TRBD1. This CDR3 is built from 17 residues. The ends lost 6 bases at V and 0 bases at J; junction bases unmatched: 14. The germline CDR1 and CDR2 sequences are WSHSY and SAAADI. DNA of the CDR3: TGCGCCAGCAGCGCTGTTCCAGGGACAGCGATCTCCTACGAGCAGTACTTC. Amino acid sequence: CASSAVPGTAISYEQYF.

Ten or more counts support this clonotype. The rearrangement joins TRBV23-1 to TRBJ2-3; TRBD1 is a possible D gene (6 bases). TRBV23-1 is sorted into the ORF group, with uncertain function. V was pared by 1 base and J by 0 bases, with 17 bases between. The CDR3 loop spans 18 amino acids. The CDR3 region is CASSQLTGVMTSTDTQYF. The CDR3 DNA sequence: TGCGCCAGCAGTCAATTGACAGGAGTAATGACTAGCACAGATACGCAGTATTTT.

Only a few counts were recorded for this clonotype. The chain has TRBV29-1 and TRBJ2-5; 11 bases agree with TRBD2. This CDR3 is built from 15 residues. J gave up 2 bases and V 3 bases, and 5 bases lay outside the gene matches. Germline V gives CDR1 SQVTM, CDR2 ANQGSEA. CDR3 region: CSVDLAGGPQETQYF. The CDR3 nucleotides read TGCAGCGTTGATCTAGCGGGGGGACCTCAAGAGACCCAGTACTTC.

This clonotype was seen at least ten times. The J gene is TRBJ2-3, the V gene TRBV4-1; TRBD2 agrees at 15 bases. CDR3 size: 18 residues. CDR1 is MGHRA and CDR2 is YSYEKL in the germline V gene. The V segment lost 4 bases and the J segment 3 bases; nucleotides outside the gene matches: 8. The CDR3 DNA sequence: TGCGCCAGCAGCCCCGGACTAGCGGGGGGGCCGGGGACAGATACGCAGTATTTT. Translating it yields CASSPGLAGGPGTDTQYF.

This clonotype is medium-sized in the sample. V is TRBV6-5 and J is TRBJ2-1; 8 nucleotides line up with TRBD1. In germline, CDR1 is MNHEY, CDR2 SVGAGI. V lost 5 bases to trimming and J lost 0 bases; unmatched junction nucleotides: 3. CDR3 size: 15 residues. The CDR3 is CASSRDRSSYNEQFF. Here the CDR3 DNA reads TGTGCCAGCAGTCGGGACAGGAGCTCCTACAATGAGCAGTTCTTC.

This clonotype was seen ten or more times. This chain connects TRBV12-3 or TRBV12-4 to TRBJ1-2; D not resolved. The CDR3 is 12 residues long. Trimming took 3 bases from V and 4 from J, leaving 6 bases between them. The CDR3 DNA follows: TGTGCCAGCAGTTTCGAAAGCTATGGCTACACCTTC. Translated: CASSFESYGYTF.

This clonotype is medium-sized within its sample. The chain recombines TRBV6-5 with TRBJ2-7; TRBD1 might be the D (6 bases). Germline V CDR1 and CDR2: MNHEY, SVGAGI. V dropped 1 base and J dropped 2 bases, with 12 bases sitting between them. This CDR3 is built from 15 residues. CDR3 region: CASSYLLRGTYEQYF. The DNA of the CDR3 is TGTGCCAGCAGTTACTTGCTCAGGGGAACCTACGAGCAGTACTTC.

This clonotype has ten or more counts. CDR3 nucleotides: TGTGCCAGCAGAGGGGTCGTAACCCTGAAGGCTGAAGCTTTCTTT. Its translation is CASRGVVTLKAEAFF. The chain joins TRBV27 to TRBJ1-1; tentatively, D is TRBD1 (5 bases). Germline V gives CDR1 MNHEY, CDR2 SMNVEV (reference sequence). This CDR3 has 15 amino acids. The germline V and J ends were trimmed by 6 bases and 6 bases, with 20 bases remaining between them.

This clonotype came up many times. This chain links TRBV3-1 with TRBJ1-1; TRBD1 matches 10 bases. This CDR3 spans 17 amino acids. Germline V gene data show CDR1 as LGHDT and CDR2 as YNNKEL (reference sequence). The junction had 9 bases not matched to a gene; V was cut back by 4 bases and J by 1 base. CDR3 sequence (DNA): TGTGCCAGCAGCCGTAGGACAGGGGGACGCAAGAACACTGAAGCTTTCTTT. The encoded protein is CASSRRTGGRKNTEAFF.

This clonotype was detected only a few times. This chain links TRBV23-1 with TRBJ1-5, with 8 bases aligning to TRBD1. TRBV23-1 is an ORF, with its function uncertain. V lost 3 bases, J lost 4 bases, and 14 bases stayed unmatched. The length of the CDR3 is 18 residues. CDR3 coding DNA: TGCGCCAGCAGTCACCCTCCCAATACAGGGGGGGAGAATCAGCCCCAGCATTTT. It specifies CASSHPPNTGGENQPQHF.

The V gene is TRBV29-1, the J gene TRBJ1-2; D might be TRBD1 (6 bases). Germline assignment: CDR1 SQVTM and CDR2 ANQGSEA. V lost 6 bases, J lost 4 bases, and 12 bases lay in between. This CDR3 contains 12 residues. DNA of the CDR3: TGCAGCGTCCTACAGGGCAGCTATGGCTACACCTTC. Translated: CSVLQGSYGYTF.

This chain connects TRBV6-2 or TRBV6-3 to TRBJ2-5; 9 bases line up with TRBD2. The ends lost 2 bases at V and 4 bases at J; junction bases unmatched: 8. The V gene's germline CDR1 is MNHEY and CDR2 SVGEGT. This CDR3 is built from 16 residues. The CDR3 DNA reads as TGTGCCAGCAGTTACAGCGGCGGGGGGGCTGGAGAGACCCAGTACTTC. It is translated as CASSYSGGGAGETQYF.

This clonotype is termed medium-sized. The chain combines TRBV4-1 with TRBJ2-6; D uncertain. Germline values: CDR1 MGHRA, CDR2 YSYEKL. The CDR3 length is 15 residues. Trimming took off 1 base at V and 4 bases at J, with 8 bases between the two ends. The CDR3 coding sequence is TGCGCCAGCAGCCAAGGTTACGGCGGGGCCAACGTCCTGACTTTC. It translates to CASSQGYGGANVLTF.

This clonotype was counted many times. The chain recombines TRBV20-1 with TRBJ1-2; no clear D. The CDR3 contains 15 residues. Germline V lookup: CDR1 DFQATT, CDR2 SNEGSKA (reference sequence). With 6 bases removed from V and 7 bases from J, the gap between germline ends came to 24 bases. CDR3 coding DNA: TGCAGTGCAGGCGGGAGTATGACCGACTTTGTTGGCTACACCTTC. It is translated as CSAGGSMTDFVGYTF.

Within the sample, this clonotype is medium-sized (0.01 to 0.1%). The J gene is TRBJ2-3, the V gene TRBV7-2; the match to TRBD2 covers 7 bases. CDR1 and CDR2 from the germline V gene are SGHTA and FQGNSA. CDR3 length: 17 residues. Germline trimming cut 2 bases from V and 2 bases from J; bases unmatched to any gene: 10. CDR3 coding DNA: TGTGCCAGCAGCTTAAGGAGGAGGCGGGGGACCACAGATACGCAGTATTTT. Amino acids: CASSLRRRRGTTDTQYF. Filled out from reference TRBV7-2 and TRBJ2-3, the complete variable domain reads GAGVSQSPSNKVTEKGKDVELRCDPISGHTALYWYRQSLGQGLEFLIYFQGNSAPDKSGLPSDRFSAERTGGSVSTLTIQRTQQEDSAVYLCASSLRRRRGTTDTQYFGPGTRLTVL.

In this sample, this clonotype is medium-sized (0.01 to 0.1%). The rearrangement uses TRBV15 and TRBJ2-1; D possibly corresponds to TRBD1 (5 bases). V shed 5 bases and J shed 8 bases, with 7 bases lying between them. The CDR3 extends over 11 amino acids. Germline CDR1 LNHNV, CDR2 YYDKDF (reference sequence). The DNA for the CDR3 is TGTGCCACCAGCGAAGGGGATGAGCAGTTCTTC. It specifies CATSEGDEQFF.

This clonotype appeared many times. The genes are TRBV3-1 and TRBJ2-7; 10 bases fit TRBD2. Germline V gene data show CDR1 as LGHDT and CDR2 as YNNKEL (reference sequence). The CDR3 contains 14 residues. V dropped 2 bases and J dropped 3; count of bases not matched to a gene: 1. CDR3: CASSQWTSGYEQYF. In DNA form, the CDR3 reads TGTGCCAGCAGCCAATGGACTAGCGGCTACGAGCAGTACTTC.

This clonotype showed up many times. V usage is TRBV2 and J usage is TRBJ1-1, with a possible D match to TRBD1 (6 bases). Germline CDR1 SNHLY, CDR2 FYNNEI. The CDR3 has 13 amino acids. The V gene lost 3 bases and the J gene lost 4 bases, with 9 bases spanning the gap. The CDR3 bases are TGTGCCAGCAGTGAGGGAGGGGGCACTGAAGCTTTCTTT. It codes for CASSEGGGTEAFF.

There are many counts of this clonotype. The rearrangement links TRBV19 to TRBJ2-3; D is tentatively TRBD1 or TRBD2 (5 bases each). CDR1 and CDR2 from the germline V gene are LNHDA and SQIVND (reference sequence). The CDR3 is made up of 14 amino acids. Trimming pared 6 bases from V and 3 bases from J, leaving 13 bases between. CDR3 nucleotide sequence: TGTGCCAGTAGCCACCCGGGGCAGACAGATACGCAGTATTTT. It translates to CASSHPGQTDTQYF.

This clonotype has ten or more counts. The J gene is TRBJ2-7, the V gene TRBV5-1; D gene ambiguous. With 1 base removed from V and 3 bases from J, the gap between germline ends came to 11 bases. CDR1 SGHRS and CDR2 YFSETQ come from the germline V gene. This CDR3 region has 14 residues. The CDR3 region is CASSLPGSDYEQYF. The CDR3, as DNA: TGCGCCAGCAGCTTGCCTGGATCCGACTACGAGCAGTACTTC.